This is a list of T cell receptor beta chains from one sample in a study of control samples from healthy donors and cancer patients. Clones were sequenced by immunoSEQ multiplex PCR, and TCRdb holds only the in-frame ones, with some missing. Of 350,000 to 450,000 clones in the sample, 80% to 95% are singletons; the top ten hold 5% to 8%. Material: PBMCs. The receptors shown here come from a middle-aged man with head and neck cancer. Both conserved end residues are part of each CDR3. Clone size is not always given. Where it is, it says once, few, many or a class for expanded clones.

CASSQSGTGGETQYF	TRBV27	NA	TRBJ2-5
CASSPDEAEAFF	TRBV6-5	few	TRBJ1-1
CASSEGSIPLHF	TRBV5-6	NA	TRBJ1-6
CASSLWSADTQYF	TRBV27	once	TRBJ2-3
CASKKEQTRDQPQHF	TRBV2	NA	TRBJ1-5
CASSPGELETQYF	TRBV7-7	NA	TRBJ2-5
CATSDRGTGEPDTQYF	TRBV24-1	NA	TRBJ2-3
CASSQKRQPYNEQFF	TRBV3-1/TRBV3-2	NA	TRBJ2-1
CASSVESYNSPLHF	TRBV9	NA	TRBJ1-6
CASSIREYNSPLHF	TRBV19	NA	TRBJ1-6
CASSQVPGFTDTQYF	TRBV3-1/TRBV3-2	NA	TRBJ2-3
CASSLADRGHTEAFF	TRBV5-1	NA	TRBJ1-1
CASSYSTPPTTEAFF	TRBV6-2/TRBV6-3	NA	TRBJ1-1
CASSPYSGTSSRPDTQYF	TRBV11-2	few	TRBJ2-3
CSGTGPYGYTF	TRBV29-1	NA	TRBJ1-2
CASRKEVRNTEAFF	TRBV28	NA	TRBJ1-1
CASSLAAAFRTDTQYF	TRBV5-1	NA	TRBJ2-3
CASNRSGYYGYTF	TRBV28	NA	TRBJ1-2
CASSLRIGGGEQFF	TRBV11-2	NA	TRBJ2-1
CASSQDGQHPGTQYF	TRBV3-1/TRBV3-2	NA	TRBJ2-5
CASSLELSRGELFF	TRBV3-1/TRBV3-2	NA	TRBJ2-2
CASSLKNTGELFF	TRBV7-3	NA	TRBJ2-2
CSVVRVGELFF	TRBV29-1	NA	TRBJ2-2
CASSQDLAGATYEQYF	TRBV4-1	NA	TRBJ2-7
CASSYSSQQADYEQYF	TRBV6-5	NA	TRBJ2-7